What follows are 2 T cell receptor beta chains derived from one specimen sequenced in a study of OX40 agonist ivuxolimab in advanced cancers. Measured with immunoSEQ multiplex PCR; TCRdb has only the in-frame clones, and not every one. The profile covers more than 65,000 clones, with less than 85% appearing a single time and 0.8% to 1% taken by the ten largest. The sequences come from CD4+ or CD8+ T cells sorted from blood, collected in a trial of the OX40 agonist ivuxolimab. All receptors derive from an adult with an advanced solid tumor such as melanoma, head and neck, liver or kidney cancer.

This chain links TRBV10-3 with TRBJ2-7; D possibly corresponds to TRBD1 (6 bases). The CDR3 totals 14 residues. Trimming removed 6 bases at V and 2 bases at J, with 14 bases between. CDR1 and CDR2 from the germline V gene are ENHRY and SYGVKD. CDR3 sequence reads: CAISSPGQPYEQYF. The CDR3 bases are TGTGCCATCAGCTCCCCGGGACAACCCTACGAGCAGTACTTC.

The CDR3 loop reads CASSPTGENGYTF. The CDR3 bases are TGTGCCAGCTCACCTACAGGGGAGAATGGCTACACCTTC. The V call is TRBV18, the J call TRBJ1-2; 7 nucleotides match TRBD1. The germline V gene encodes CDR1 KGHSH and CDR2 LQKENI. Germline trimming cut 3 bases from V and 6 bases from J; bases unmatched to any gene: 4. The CDR3 totals 13 residues.